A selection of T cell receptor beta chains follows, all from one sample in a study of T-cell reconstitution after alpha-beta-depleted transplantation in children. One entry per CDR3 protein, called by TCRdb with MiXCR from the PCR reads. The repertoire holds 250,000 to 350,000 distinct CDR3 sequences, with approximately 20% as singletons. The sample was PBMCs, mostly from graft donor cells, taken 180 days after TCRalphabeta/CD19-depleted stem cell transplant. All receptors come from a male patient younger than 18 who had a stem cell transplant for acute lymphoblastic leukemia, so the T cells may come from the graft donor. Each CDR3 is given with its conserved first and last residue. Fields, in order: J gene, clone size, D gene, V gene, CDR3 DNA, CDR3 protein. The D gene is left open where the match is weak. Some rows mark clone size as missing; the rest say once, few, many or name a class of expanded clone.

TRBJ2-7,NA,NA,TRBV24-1,TGTGCCACCAGTAACAGACTCTCCTACGAGCAGTACTTC,CATSNRLSYEQYF
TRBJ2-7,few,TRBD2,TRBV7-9,TGTGCCAGCAGCGAAACAGGGACTAGCGCGAGGTACGAGCAGTACTTC,CASSETGTSARYEQYF
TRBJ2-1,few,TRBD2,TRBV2,TGTGCCAGAGGACTAGCGGGAGGGCCGGGGAATGAGCAGTTCTTC,CARGLAGGPGNEQFF
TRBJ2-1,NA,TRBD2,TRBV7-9,TGTGCCAGCAGCTTAGTTACTAGCGGGACGCTCAATGAGCAGTTCTTC,CASSLVTSGTLNEQFF
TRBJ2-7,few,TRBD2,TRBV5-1,TGCGCCAGCAGCCCACGCCCTGGGGGAGGGTATCAAAAGTACTTC,CASSPRPGGGYQKYF
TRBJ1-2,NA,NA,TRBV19,TGTGCCAGTAGTATACCCGGCGGGCCGACGATTGACTATGGCTACACCTTC,CASSIPGGPTIDYGYTF
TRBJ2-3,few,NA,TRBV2,TGTGCCAGCAGTGATCTTCCCGGGCGTCCAGATACGCAGTATTTT,CASSDLPGRPDTQYF
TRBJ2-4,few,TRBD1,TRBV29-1,TGCAGCGTTGAGACAGGGTTAAACATTCAGTACTTC,CSVETGLNIQYF
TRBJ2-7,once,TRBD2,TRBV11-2,TGTGCCAGCAGCTTAGGACTAGCGGGAGGGTTCTACGAGCAGTACTTC,CASSLGLAGGFYEQYF
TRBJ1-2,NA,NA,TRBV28,TGTGCCAGCAGTTCCCCTCGCACAGGCCTTTATGGCTACACCTTC,CASSSPRTGLYGYTF
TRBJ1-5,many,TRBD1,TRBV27,TGTGCCAGCAGAGAATTGGACAGGGGCGACAATCAGCCCCAGCATTTT,CASRELDRGDNQPQHF
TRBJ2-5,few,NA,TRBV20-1,TGCAGTGCTAGAGATACCCCGGGCAGGGAGACCCAGTACTTC,CSARDTPGRETQYF
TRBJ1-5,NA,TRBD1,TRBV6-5,TGTGCCAGCAGCACCCGACTAATCAGGGGGCCCGATCAGCCCCAGCATTTT,CASSTRLIRGPDQPQHF
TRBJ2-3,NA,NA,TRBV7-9,TGTGCCAGCAGCTTCCCCGGGACGCGGAGCACAGATACGCAGTATTTT,CASSFPGTRSTDTQYF
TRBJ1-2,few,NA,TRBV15,TGTGCCACCAGCAGAGATTGGCAGAGGGCGGGCTATGGCTACACCTTC,CATSRDWQRAGYGYTF
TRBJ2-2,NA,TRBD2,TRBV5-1,TGCGCCAGCAGCCTCCCACTCACTAGCGGGGTGAACACCGGGGAGCTGTTTTTT,CASSLPLTSGVNTGELFF
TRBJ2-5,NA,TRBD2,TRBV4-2,TGTGCCAGCAGCCAAGAGAGAGCGGGATACTATGAGACCCAGTACTTC,CASSQERAGYYETQYF
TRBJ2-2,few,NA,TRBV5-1,TGCGCCAGCAGCTTGGCCTTCGCCGGGGAGCTGCTTTTT,CASSLAFAGELLF
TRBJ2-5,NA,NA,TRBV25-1,TGTGCCAGCACCGGTTGGGGTGGACGAGAGACCCAGTACTTC,CASTGWGGRETQYF
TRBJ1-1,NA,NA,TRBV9,TGTGCCAGCAGCGTAGACGGGGGTAGGGGCCCGAACACTGAAGCTTTCTTT,CASSVDGGRGPNTEAFF
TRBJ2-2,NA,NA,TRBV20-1,TGCAGTGCTAGAGCACGAGGGCCGAACACCGGGGAGCTGTTTTTT,CSARARGPNTGELFF
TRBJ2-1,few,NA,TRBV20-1,TGCAGTGCTCCGCAGAAACTCCAGTCCCATGAGCAGTTCTTC,CSAPQKLQSHEQFF
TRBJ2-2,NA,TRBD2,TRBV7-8,TGTGCCAGCAGCTTAATAGGCGGGAGGGAGGGGGAGCTGTTTTTT,CASSLIGGREGELFF
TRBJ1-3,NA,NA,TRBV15,TGTGCCACCAGCAGAGACAGGTCCTCTGGAAACACCATATATTTT,CATSRDRSSGNTIYF
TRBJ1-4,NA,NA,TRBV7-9,TGTGCCAGCAGCTTCAGGGGCACAACTAATGAAAAACTGTTTTTT,CASSFRGTTNEKLFF
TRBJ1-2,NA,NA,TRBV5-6,TGTGCCAGCAGCGCGCCGCAGGAACCGAACTATGGCTACACCTTC,CASSAPQEPNYGYTF
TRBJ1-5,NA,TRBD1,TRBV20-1,TGCAGTGCTAGAGCAGGGACAGGGTCAAGGCAGCCCCAGCATTTT,CSARAGTGSRQPQHF
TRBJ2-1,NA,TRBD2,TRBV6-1,TGTGCCAGCAGGCCGGGACTAGCAGGCAATGAGCAGTTCTTC,CASRPGLAGNEQFF
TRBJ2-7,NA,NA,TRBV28,TGTGCCAGCTTTGCGTGGACCTACGAGCAGTACTTC,CASFAWTYEQYF
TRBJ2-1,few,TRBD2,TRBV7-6,TGTGCCAGCAGCTCCCGCCCGACTAGCGATGAGCAGTTCTTC,CASSSRPTSDEQFF
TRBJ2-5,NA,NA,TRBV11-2,TGTGCCAGCAGCTTAAAGGGGACCCCCTCTAAGTACCAAGAGACCCAGTACTTC,CASSLKGTPSKYQETQYF
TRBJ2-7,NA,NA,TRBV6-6,TGTGCCAGCACCTTCTCCGGGACAATTGCCGACTTC,CASTFSGTIADF
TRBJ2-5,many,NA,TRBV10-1,TGCGCCAGCAGTGTGGCAGGAACACAAGAGACCCAGTACTTC,CASSVAGTQETQYF
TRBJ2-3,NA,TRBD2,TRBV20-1,TGCAGTGCTAGAGCTAGCGGGACTAGCACAGATACGCAGTATTTT,CSARASGTSTDTQYF
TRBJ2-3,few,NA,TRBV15,TGTGCCACCAGCATAGCGGAGCGGCCGGCAGATACGCAGTATTTT,CATSIAERPADTQYF
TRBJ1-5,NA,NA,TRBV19,TGTGCCAGTATGTCCTCGGCAGGGCGCAGCAATCAGCCCCAGCATTTT,CASMSSAGRSNQPQHF
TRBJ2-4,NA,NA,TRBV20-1,TGCAGTGCTAGAGATGAGGGCAGGTACAAAAACATTCAGTACTTC,CSARDEGRYKNIQYF
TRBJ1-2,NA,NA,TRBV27,TGTGCCAGCAGTTACAGGGTAGGGTATGGCTACACCTTC,CASSYRVGYGYTF
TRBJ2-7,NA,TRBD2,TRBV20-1,TGCAGTGCTAGAGATAGTAGCGGGAGAGGCAAATACGAGCAGTACTTC,CSARDSSGRGKYEQYF
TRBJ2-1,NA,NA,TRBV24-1,TGTGCCACCAGTGATCGGGCCTTAAGCTCCTACAATGAGCAGTTCTTC,CATSDRALSSYNEQFF
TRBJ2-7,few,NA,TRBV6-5,TGTGCCAGCAGTTACTCGATGAGGGGCGAGCAGTACTTC,CASSYSMRGEQYF
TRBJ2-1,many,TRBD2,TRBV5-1,TGCGCCAGCAGCTTGGAATCCAGCGGGAGTAGGGTTGAGCAGTTCTTC,CASSLESSGSRVEQFF
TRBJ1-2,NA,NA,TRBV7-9,TGTGCCAGCAGCCCCAGACAGGCTTGGTTTGGCTATGGCTACACCTTC,CASSPRQAWFGYGYTF
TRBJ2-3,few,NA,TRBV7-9,TGTGCCAGCAGCACCCCGACTAGCACAGATACGCAGTATTTT,CASSTPTSTDTQYF
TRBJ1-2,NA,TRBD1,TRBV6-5,TGTGCCAGCAGTTACCTTGGACAGGCGTCTGGCTACACCTTC,CASSYLGQASGYTF
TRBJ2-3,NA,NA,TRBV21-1,TGTGCCAGCAGCAAAAGGGGATATTTACGGGACAGAGGTATCACAGATACGCAGTATTTT,CASSKRGYLRDRGITDTQYF
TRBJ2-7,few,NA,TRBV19,TGTGCCAGTAGTCCCCGGGACACATTTTCCTACGAGCAGTACTTC,CASSPRDTFSYEQYF
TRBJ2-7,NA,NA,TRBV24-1,TGTGCCACCAGTGACTCCAATGTGACTAGAAGGGAGCAGTACTTC,CATSDSNVTRREQYF
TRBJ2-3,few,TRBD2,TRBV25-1,TGTGCCAGCAGTGCAGGCCAGCGGGAGGGCCGATCGGCGCAGTATTTT,CASSAGQREGRSAQYF
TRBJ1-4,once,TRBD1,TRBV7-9,TGTGCCAGCAGCACGTCCCGGGACAGGGGGCGTTATGAAAAACTGTTTTTT,CASSTSRDRGRYEKLFF
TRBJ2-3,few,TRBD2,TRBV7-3,TGTGCCAGCAGCTTAGGGCTAGCGGGAGTGGGAGATACGCAGTATTTT,CASSLGLAGVGDTQYF
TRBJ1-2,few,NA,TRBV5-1,TGCGCCAGCAGGACAGTAGGCGGCTATGGCTACACCTTC,CASRTVGGYGYTF
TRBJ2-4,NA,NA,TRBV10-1,TGCGCCAGCAGTGCGGTCAGTATTAACCTAGCCAAAAACATTCAGTACTTC,CASSAVSINLAKNIQYF
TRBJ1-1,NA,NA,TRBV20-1,TGCAGTGCTCACCCGCTGAGGGCCCGGGACAACACTGAAGCTTTCTTT,CSAHPLRARDNTEAFF
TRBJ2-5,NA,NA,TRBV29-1,TGCAGCGTTGTCCGCTTCAACAGCAGAGAGACCCAGTACTTC,CSVVRFNSRETQYF
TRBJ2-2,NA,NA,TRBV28,TGTGCCAGCACCTCATGGACAGCGAACACCGGGGAGCTGTTTTTT,CASTSWTANTGELFF
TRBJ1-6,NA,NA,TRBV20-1,TGCAGTGCTAGAGATCCGGGCTTTAATTCACCCCTCCCCTTT,CSARDPGFNSPLPF